These 27 T cell receptor beta chains were all obtained from the same sample, sequenced in a study of T cell responses to AZD1222 COVID-19 vaccine. Sequencing was performed with immunoSEQ multiplex PCR; in TCRdb, only in-frame clones are kept and a portion is missing. The data contain more than 110,000 clones, roughly 90% of them singletons. Specimen: peripheral blood, collected 28 days after the second AZD1222 dose. Receptor source: an adult who received the AZD1222 COVID-19 vaccine.

The J gene is TRBJ1-2, the V gene TRBV29-1, with D perhaps matching TRBD1 (6 bases). Trimming removed 4 bases at V and 4 bases at J, with 19 bases between. The CDR3 runs 15 residues. Germline CDR1 and CDR2: SQVTM and ANQGSEA. The CDR3 spells CSVVNHETGFYGYTF. CDR3 bases: TGCAGCGTTGTTAATCATGAGACAGGCTTCTATGGCTACACCTTC.

This clone was observed a single time. The CDR3, as DNA: TGTGCCAGTAGTCGCACCGGGACGCCCTATACAGCGCAGTATTTT. Translated, it gives CASSRTGTPYTAQYF. The genes are TRBV19 and TRBJ2-3; D is possibly TRBD1 or TRBD2 (5 bases each). Germline values: CDR1 LNHDA, CDR2 SQIVND (reference sequence). The CDR3 spans 15 residues. Trimming cost V 5 bases and J 10 bases, with 22 bases left between them.

The chain recombines TRBV6-6 with TRBJ1-5; D not certain. The ends were cut back, 5 bases at V and 4 bases at J, with 15 bases in the middle. Germline values: CDR1 MNHNY, CDR2 SVGAGI (reference sequence). The CDR3 spans 15 residues. The CDR3, as DNA: TGTGCCAGCAGTCCCCAGACGGGCGGGAATCAGCCCCAGCATTTT. Amino acids: CASSPQTGGNQPQHF.

This clone has just a few counts. The gene calls are TRBV11-2 and TRBJ1-1; a possible D gene is TRBD1 (5 bases). This CDR3 is built from 14 residues. CDR1 and CDR2 from the germline V gene are SGHAT and FQNNGV. With 2 bases removed from V and 7 bases from J, the gap between germline ends came to 14 bases. The CDR3, as DNA: TGTGCCAGCAGCTTATTACGACAGCCACTTGAAGCTTTCTTT. This encodes CASSLLRQPLEAFF.

V usage is TRBV4-3 and J usage is TRBJ1-4; 9 bases line up with TRBD1. With 1 base clipped from V and 8 bases from J, the junction kept 8 bases outside the gene matches. CDR3 length: 16 amino acids. CDR1 is LGHNA, CDR2 YSLEER, per germline. CDR3 sequence (DNA): TGCGCCAGCAGCCAAGGCTGGGACAGGGAGGCAGAAAAACTGTTTTTT. Its translation is CASSQGWDREAEKLFF.

This clone has a handful of counts. The chain uses TRBV7-9 and TRBJ2-7; 8 nucleotides match TRBD1. V was clipped by 5 bases and J by 4 bases; unmatched bases: 13. CDR1 and CDR2 from the germline V gene are SEHNR and FQNEAQ (reference sequence). CDR3 length equals 16 residues. In DNA, the CDR3 is TGTGCCAGCAGCCCCTTCCGGGACAGGATAAAATACGAGCAGTACTTC. Translated, it gives CASSPFRDRIKYEQYF.

The rearrangement joins TRBV27 to TRBJ1-3; D remains unclear. The germline CDR1 and CDR2 sequences are MNHEY and SMNVEV (reference sequence). With 0 bases removed from V and 6 bases from J, the gap between germline ends came to 18 bases. The CDR3 consists of 17 residues. CDR3 nucleotide sequence: TGTGCCAGCAGTTTATCAGGACGTTCCATTTTACCAAACACCATATATTTT. Translation: CASSLSGRSILPNTIYF.

V and J are TRBV5-6 and TRBJ1-1, with D possibly TRBD1 on 5 matching bases. The CDR3 extends over 17 amino acids. Trimming pared 0 bases from V and 5 bases from J, leaving 20 bases between. Germline lookup yields CDR1 SGHDT and CDR2 YYEEEE. DNA for the CDR3: TGTGCCAGCAGCTTGGATGTGTCCAGGGAGGTGTATACTGAAGCTTTCTTT. Translating gives CASSLDVSREVYTEAFF.

This clone has just a few counts. The rearrangement links TRBV3-1 (or the pseudogene TRBV3-2) to TRBJ2-1; the match to TRBD2 covers 12 bases. The CDR3 is 17 residues long. Germline V gene lookup returns CDR1 LGHDT and CDR2 YNNKEL (reference sequence). Trimming took 3 bases from V and 9 from J; bases not matched to a gene: 12. The CDR3 sequence is CASSHRLPSGRASEQFF. DNA for the CDR3: TGTGCCAGCAGCCATCGGCTACCTAGCGGGAGGGCCAGTGAGCAGTTCTTC.

The chain uses TRBV29-1 and TRBJ2-2; 10 bases line up with TRBD2. With V trimmed by 4 bases and J by 6 bases, 11 bases remained unmatched. This CDR3 comprises 16 residues. Germline-derived CDR1 and CDR2 are SQVTM and ANQGSEA. The CDR3 protein is CSVARLAGEPPGELFF. The CDR3 DNA follows: TGCAGCGTTGCACGGCTAGCGGGAGAACCTCCCGGGGAGCTGTTTTTT.

This chain connects TRBV7-8 to TRBJ1-3, with D possibly TRBD1 on 5 matching bases. V was trimmed by 7 bases and J by 4 bases, leaving 14 bases between them. Germline V gene sequence: CDR1 SGHVS, CDR2 FQNEAQ. CDR3 length: 14 residues. CDR3 region: CASTRQSWGNTIYF. In DNA, the CDR3 is TGTGCCAGCACCCGACAGTCTTGGGGAAACACCATATATTTT.

V usage is TRBV27 and J usage is TRBJ2-7; TRBD1 might be the D (5 bases). From germline, CDR1 is MNHEY and CDR2 SMNVEV (reference sequence). CDR3 length equals 14 residues. V shed 2 bases and J shed 0 bases, with 8 bases lying between them. The CDR3 DNA is TGTGCCAGCAGTTTAACAGGAAGCTCCTACGAGCAGTACTTC. Amino acids: CASSLTGSSYEQYF.

V usage is TRBV3-1 (or the pseudogene TRBV3-2) and J usage is TRBJ1-3; D unresolved. V shed 1 base and J shed 1 base, with 11 bases lying between them. Germline V gene data show CDR1 as LGHDT and CDR2 as YNNKEL (reference sequence). This CDR3 is 16 amino acids long. CDR3 nucleotides: TGTGCCAGCAGCCAAGTTCCGGGGTCTTCTGGAAACACCATATATTTT. Translated: CASSQVPGSSGNTIYF.

The chain is built from TRBV24-1 and TRBJ2-5; 11 positions match TRBD1. CDR3 length equals 14 residues. The germline gives CDR1 KGHDR, CDR2 SFDVKD. The ends lost 5 bases at V and 5 bases at J; junction bases unmatched: 3. The CDR3 sequence: CATSGTGGGETQYF. CDR3 in DNA: TGTGCCACCAGTGGGACAGGGGGCGGGGAGACCCAGTACTTC.

V is TRBV5-1 and J is TRBJ2-2, with TRBD2 identical over 8 bases. Germline CDR1 reads SGHRS; CDR2 reads YFSETQ. The junction had 5 bases not matched to a gene; V was cut back by 2 bases and J by 2 bases. This CDR3 contains 16 residues. CDR3 sequence reads: CASSFGGRPNTGELFF. The DNA of the CDR3 is TGCGCCAGCAGCTTCGGCGGGAGGCCCAACACCGGGGAGCTGTTTTTT.

This chain links TRBV7-9 with TRBJ1-1; D call uncertain. V shed 8 bases and J shed 3 bases, with 10 bases lying between them. From germline, CDR1 is SEHNR and CDR2 FQNEAQ (reference sequence). This CDR3 region has 12 residues. The CDR3 region is CASRLGDTEAFF. CDR3 coding DNA: TGTGCCAGCCGGTTGGGAGACACTGAAGCTTTCTTT.

CDR3 region: CASSSAGGYTEAFF. In DNA, the CDR3 is TGTGCCAGCAGTTCTGCGGGGGGTTACACTGAAGCTTTCTTT. The genes are TRBV28 and TRBJ1-1, with D tentatively TRBD1 (5 bases). Germline loops: CDR1 MDHEN, CDR2 SYDVKM. The CDR3 length is 14 residues. With 4 bases removed from V and 3 bases from J, the gap between germline ends came to 12 bases.

V gene TRBV11-1 combines with J gene TRBJ1-1; D is perhaps TRBD1 (5 bases). Germline CDR1 SGHAT, CDR2 FQDESV (reference sequence). V was cut by 4 bases and J by 0 bases, with 12 bases left in between. The CDR3 has 15 amino acids. DNA of the CDR3: TGTGCCAGCAGCTCCAGGGTAGACTTGAACACTGAAGCTTTCTTT. It specifies CASSSRVDLNTEAFF. Full variable domain (outside the CDR3, taken from reference TRBV11-1 and TRBJ1-1): EAEVAQSPRYKITEKSQAVAFWCDPISGHATLYWYRQILGQGPELLVQFQDESVVDDSQLPKDRFSAERLKGVDSTLKIQPAELGDSAMYLCASSSRVDLNTEAFFGQGTRLTVV.

The chain employs TRBV7-9 and TRBJ1-1, with D perhaps matching TRBD1 (5 bases). V lost 6 bases to trimming and J lost 1 base, with 15 bases between them. The germline gives CDR1 SEHNR, CDR2 FQNEAQ (reference sequence). The CDR3 has 15 residues. CDR3 DNA sequence: TGTGCCAGCAGATCTCCAGGGAGATCGAACACTGAAGCTTTCTTT. Amino acids: CASRSPGRSNTEAFF.

This chain connects TRBV5-1 to TRBJ2-3, with TRBD2 identical over 15 bases. V was clipped by 2 bases and J by 2 bases; unmatched bases: 6. Germline V gene sequence: CDR1 SGHRS, CDR2 YFSETQ. The length of the CDR3 is 18 residues. The CDR3 here is CASSFIGTSGRLTDTQYF. The DNA for the CDR3 is TGCGCCAGCAGCTTTATAGGGACTAGCGGGAGGCTCACAGATACGCAGTATTTT.

As DNA, the CDR3 is TGTGCCAGCAGCTTGGGGGGACAGGTGAACACTGAAGCTTTCTTT. It yields the protein CASSLGGQVNTEAFF. V is TRBV5-4 and J is TRBJ1-1; 8 bases line up with TRBD1. Looked up from germline, CDR1 is SGHNT and CDR2 is YYREEE (reference sequence). V was pared by 0 bases and J by 0 bases, with 1 base of the junction left unmatched. The CDR3 is made up of 15 amino acids.

This chain uses TRBV9 with TRBJ2-2; D not certain. CDR1 SGDLS and CDR2 YYNGEE come from the germline V gene. The CDR3 has 15 amino acids. The V and J ends lost 2 bases and 2 bases respectively, with 10 bases between them. CDR3 loop: CASSVSPLNTGELFF. DNA of the CDR3: TGTGCCAGCAGCGTCAGCCCCCTTAACACCGGGGAGCTGTTTTTT.

The chain joins TRBV2 to TRBJ2-5; possible D gene TRBD2, 6 bases. Germline CDR1 reads SNHLY; CDR2 reads FYNNEI. The CDR3 is made up of 14 amino acids. V lost 4 bases to trimming and J lost 4 bases, with 13 bases between them. CDR3 loop: CASSGEWRGETQYF. CDR3 DNA: TGTGCCAGCAGTGGCGAGTGGCGGGGAGAGACCCAGTACTTC.

The genes are TRBV3-1 (or the pseudogene TRBV3-2) and TRBJ2-3; D gene ambiguous. V lost 2 bases to trimming and J lost 4 bases, with 7 bases between them. Germline values: CDR1 LGHDT, CDR2 YNNKEL (reference sequence). CDR3 length: 13 amino acids. CDR3 protein: CASSQRQADTQYF. DNA of the CDR3: TGTGCCAGCAGCCAACGACAAGCAGATACGCAGTATTTT.

The chain has TRBV7-9 and TRBJ1-1, with 7 bases that match TRBD1. The CDR3 sequence is 15 residues long. The V segment lost 4 bases and the J segment 5 bases; nucleotides outside the gene matches: 10. The germline V gene has CDR1 SEHNR and CDR2 FQNEAQ (reference sequence). The CDR3 loop reads CASSSLQGKRTEAFF. The DNA of the CDR3 is TGTGCCAGCAGCTCCCTACAGGGGAAGAGAACTGAAGCTTTCTTT.

This clone came up a few times. The J gene is TRBJ1-5, the V gene TRBV2; D gene ambiguous. Germline CDR1 reads SNHLY; CDR2 reads FYNNEI. Trimming removed 8 bases at V and 7 bases at J, with 9 bases between. The CDR3 is made up of 11 amino acids. In nucleotides, the CDR3 is TGTGCCAGCGGACTTGGGCAGCCCCAGCATTTT. It codes for CASGLGQPQHF.

The J gene is TRBJ2-2, the V gene TRBV6-2 or TRBV6-3; 8 bases are a match to TRBD2. CDR1 MNHEY and CDR2 SVGEGT come from the germline V gene. V gave up 5 bases and J gave up 6 bases; unmatched junction bases: 8. This CDR3 spans 15 amino acids. CDR3 sequence (DNA): TGTGCCAGCAGTAAAGCGGGAGTACGACCCGGGGAGCTGTTTTTT. This encodes CASSKAGVRPGELFF.